This is a list of T cell receptor beta chains from one sample in a study of beta chain features in type 1 diabetes. Assay: immunoSEQ multiplex PCR; the TCRdb copy retains only in-frame clones and omits some. The sample contains 630,000 or so clones, roughly 13% of which appear only once. The sequencing sample was made of naive CD4+ T cells from blood. These TCRs come from a man between 18 and 35 years old with type 1 diabetes. The CDR3 runs from the conserved cysteine through the conserved F or W. The D gene is left open where the match is weak. A clone size is listed for some rows: how often the clone was seen (once, few, many), or a class if it is expanded.

clone size	V gene	J gene	D gene	CDR3 protein	CDR3 DNA
-	TRBV28	TRBJ2-7	TRBD1	CASLGAGQGAYEQYF	TGTGCCAGCCTCGGGGCGGGACAGGGGGCCTACGAGCAGTACTTC
few	TRBV5-1	TRBJ1-1	-	CASFRDTEAFF	TGCGCCAGCTTCCGGGACACTGAAGCTTTCTTT
-	TRBV18	TRBJ1-1	-	CASSQREDTEAFF	TGTGCCAGCTCACAACGTGAGGACACTGAAGCTTTCTTT
-	TRBV5-1	TRBJ2-6	TRBD1	CASSLTPGTGTGANVLTF	TGCGCCAGCAGCTTGACCCCCGGGACAGGGACTGGGGCCAACGTCCTGACTTTC
-	TRBV5-1	TRBJ1-6	-	CASRDPGPNSPLHF	TGCGCCAGCAGAGATCCGGGCCCCAATTCACCCCTCCACTTT
-	TRBV2	TRBJ2-6	-	CASTQPVGGSGANVLTF	TGTGCCAGCACCCAACCCGTCGGAGGCTCTGGGGCCAACGTCCTGACTTTC
few	TRBV6-6	TRBJ2-1	-	CASSYSIGLYNEQFF	TGTGCCAGCAGTTACTCGATAGGTCTCTACAATGAGCAGTTCTTC
few	TRBV10-3	TRBJ2-7	-	CAISANTPYEQYF	TGTGCCATCAGTGCGAACACCCCCTACGAGCAGTACTTC
few	TRBV29-1	TRBJ2-7	-	CSVAMRASTFEQYF	TGCAGCGTTGCGATGCGGGCTAGCACCTTCGAGCAGTACTTC
few	TRBV30	TRBJ1-4	-	CAWSSPGEATNEKLFF	TGTGCCTGGAGTTCCCCAGGGGAGGCAACTAATGAAAAACTGTTTTTT
-	TRBV5-6	TRBJ2-7	-	CASSLGGFRGEQYF	TGTGCCAGCAGCTTGGGCGGGTTCAGGGGCGAGCAGTACTTC
-	TRBV7-3	TRBJ2-1	-	CATRESSSSYNEQFF	TGTGCCACCCGGGAGTCCTCGAGCTCCTACAATGAGCAGTTCTTC
few	TRBV5-5	TRBJ2-7	-	CASSPRVGYEQYF	TGTGCCAGCAGCCCCCGCGTGGGGTACGAGCAGTACTTC
few	TRBV5-1	TRBJ2-2	-	CASNEGVNTGELFF	TGCGCCAGCAATGAGGGGGTGAACACCGGGGAGCTGTTTTTT
few	TRBV6-5	TRBJ2-3	-	CASSYSGLLTDTQYF	TGTGCCAGCAGTTACTCGGGACTGCTCACAGATACGCAGTATTTT
-	TRBV7-2	TRBJ2-1	-	CASSLYDIRSSYNEQFF	TGTGCCAGCAGCTTATATGACATACGCAGCTCCTACAATGAGCAGTTCTTC
few	TRBV30	TRBJ2-7	TRBD1	CARAGGSEGAREQYF	TGTGCCCGCGCTGGGGGTTCCGAGGGGGCGCGAGAGCAGTACTTC
few	TRBV7-2	TRBJ2-7	TRBD2	CASRLTSGYEQYF	TGTGCCAGCAGGTTGACTAGCGGATACGAGCAGTACTTC
-	TRBV29-1	TRBJ2-1	TRBD1	CSVASSGTGFYEQFF	TGCAGCGTTGCTTCCTCCGGGACAGGGTTCTATGAGCAGTTCTTC
few	TRBV7-9	TRBJ2-7	-	CASSLSGNAHEQYF	TGTGCCAGCAGCTTGTCGGGGAACGCCCACGAGCAGTACTTC
few	TRBV4-2	TRBJ2-2	-	CASSQAGETGELFF	TGTGCCAGCAGCCAAGCGGGGGAGACCGGGGAGCTGTTTTTT
few	TRBV18	TRBJ2-7	-	CASSPAAYEQYF	TGTGCCAGCTCACCAGCGGCCTACGAGCAGTACTTC
few	TRBV5-1	TRBJ1-1	TRBD1	CASSLQGATEAFF	TGCGCCAGCAGCTTACAGGGGGCCACTGAAGCTTTCTTT
-	TRBV5-1	TRBJ2-1	TRBD2	CASSPPLAGGHSSYNEQFF	TGCGCCAGCAGCCCACCGCTAGCGGGGGGCCACAGCTCCTACAATGAGCAGTTCTTC
few	TRBV5-1	TRBJ1-1	-	CASSTGQPPAFF	TGCGCCAGCAGCACCGGACAGCCTCCGGCTTTCTTT
-	TRBV7-9	TRBJ2-3	TRBD2	CASSSPGLAENTDTQYF	TGTGCCAGCAGCTCTCCGGGACTAGCGGAGAACACAGATACGCAGTATTTT
few	TRBV30	TRBJ1-5	-	CAWSEGGGWSNQPQHF	TGTGCCTGGAGTGAGGGAGGAGGTTGGAGCAATCAGCCCCAGCATTTT
-	TRBV11-2	TRBJ2-1	-	CASSLARANEQFF	TGTGCCAGCAGCTTAGCCCGGGCCAATGAGCAGTTCTTC
few	TRBV29-1	TRBJ2-1	TRBD1	CSATDRGPNRHEQFF	TGCAGCGCAACCGACAGGGGACCAAATCGCCATGAGCAGTTCTTC
-	TRBV5-4	TRBJ1-2	-	CASSFGETVKPYGYTF	TGTGCCAGCAGCTTCGGGGAGACAGTTAAGCCTTATGGCTACACCTTC
few	TRBV11-2	TRBJ2-1	-	CASSLDRNGPEQFF	TGTGCCAGCAGCTTAGATCGGAATGGGCCTGAGCAGTTCTTC
-	TRBV5-4	TRBJ2-7	TRBD2	CASSSTSGRLYEQYF	TGTGCCAGCAGCTCGACTAGCGGTCGGCTCTACGAGCAGTACTTC
-	TRBV4-3	TRBJ2-2	-	CASSPKGGFTGELFF	TGCGCCAGCAGCCCAAAAGGGGGATTCACCGGGGAGCTGTTTTTT
few	TRBV28	TRBJ1-2	-	CASSLPGQPYGYTF	TGTGCCAGCAGTTTACCAGGGCAGCCCTATGGCTACACCTTC
-	TRBV7-8	TRBJ1-2	TRBD1	CASSLTGTGYGYTF	TGTGCCAGCAGCTTGACAGGGACTGGCTATGGCTACACCTTC
-	TRBV29-1	TRBJ1-2	TRBD1	CSALSQGASYGYTF	TGCAGCGCCCTATCCCAGGGGGCGAGCTATGGCTACACCTTC
few	TRBV6-6	TRBJ2-5	-	CASSYSSRSQETQYF	TGTGCCAGCAGTTACTCTAGCAGGTCCCAAGAGACCCAGTACTTC
-	TRBV2	TRBJ2-7	-	CASTDGPLTYEQYF	TGTGCCAGCACGGACGGCCCCCTCACCTACGAGCAGTACTTC
-	TRBV30	TRBJ1-3	-	CAWTLDSDSGNTIYF	TGTGCCTGGACCCTGGACAGCGACTCTGGAAACACCATATATTTT
-	TRBV5-1	TRBJ2-7	TRBD1	CASPTGQGSYYEQYF	TGCGCCAGCCCGACAGGACAGGGGTCGTACTACGAGCAGTACTTC
-	TRBV11-3	TRBJ2-1	-	CASSLGPGGYNEQFF	TGTGCCAGCAGCTTAGGGCCTGGCGGCTACAATGAGCAGTTCTTC
few	TRBV19	TRBJ2-5	TRBD2	CASTPSGQETQYF	TGTGCCAGTACCCCTAGCGGTCAAGAGACCCAGTACTTC
few	TRBV7-9	TRBJ2-3	-	CASSLPDTQYF	TGTGCCAGCTCCCTTCCAGATACGCAGTATTTT
-	TRBV29-1	TRBJ2-2	-	CSVEEGPGELFF	TGCAGCGTTGAAGAGGGTCCCGGGGAGCTGTTTTTT
few	TRBV5-6	TRBJ2-1	-	CASSLGDFMGEQFF	TGTGCCAGCAGCTTGGGGGACTTTATGGGTGAGCAGTTCTTC
few	TRBV29-1	TRBJ2-1	-	CSVDRQNANNEQFF	TGCAGCGTTGACCGACAGAATGCAAACAATGAGCAGTTCTTC
few	TRBV7-9	TRBJ2-1	-	CASSRGTFNEQFF	TGTGCCAGCAGCCGAGGGACTTTCAATGAGCAGTTCTTC
-	TRBV30	TRBJ1-1	-	CAWSVRGNTEAFF	TGTGCCTGGAGTGTACGAGGGAACACTGAAGCTTTCTTT
few	TRBV4-2	TRBJ2-2	-	CASSQDVRGPGELFF	TGTGCCAGCAGCCAAGATGTTCGCGGGCCCGGGGAGCTGTTTTTT
few	TRBV28	TRBJ1-5	-	CASSKKGQPQHF	TGTGCCAGCTCGAAGAAGGGTCAGCCCCAGCATTTT
-	TRBV6-6	TRBJ1-2	TRBD1	CASSYSAGGHYGYTF	TGTGCCAGCAGTTACTCGGCAGGGGGACACTATGGCTACACCTTC
-	TRBV27	TRBJ2-5	TRBD2	CASSLSPRLAGEETQYF	TGTGCCAGCAGTTTATCCCCCAGACTAGCGGGAGAAGAGACCCAGTACTTC
few	TRBV9	TRBJ1-1	TRBD1	CASSPSTGGRNTEAFF	TGTGCCAGCAGCCCGTCAACAGGGGGCCGGAACACTGAAGCTTTCTTT
-	TRBV5-1	TRBJ2-7	-	CASSLGRNYEQYF	TGCGCCAGCAGCTTGGGTAGGAACTACGAGCAGTACTTC
-	TRBV30	TRBJ1-2	-	CAWRATVNYGYTF	TGTGCCTGGAGGGCGACAGTTAACTATGGCTACACCTTC